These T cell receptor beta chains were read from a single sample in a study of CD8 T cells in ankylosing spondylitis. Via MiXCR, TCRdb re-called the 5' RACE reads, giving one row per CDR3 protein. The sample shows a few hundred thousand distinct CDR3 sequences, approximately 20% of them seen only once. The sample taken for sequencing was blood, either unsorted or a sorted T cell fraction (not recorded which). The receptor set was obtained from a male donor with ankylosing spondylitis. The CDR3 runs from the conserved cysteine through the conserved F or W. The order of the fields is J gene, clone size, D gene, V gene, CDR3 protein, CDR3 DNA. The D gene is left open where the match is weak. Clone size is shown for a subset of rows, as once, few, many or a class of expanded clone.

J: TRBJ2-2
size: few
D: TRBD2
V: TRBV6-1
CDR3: CASSPTSGSRELFF
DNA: TGTGCCAGCAGTCCGACTAGCGGGAGCCGGGAGCTGTTTTTT

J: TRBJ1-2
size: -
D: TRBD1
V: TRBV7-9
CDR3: CASRPSGGYGYTF
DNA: TGTGCCAGCAGGCCATCAGGGGGCTATGGCTACACCTTC

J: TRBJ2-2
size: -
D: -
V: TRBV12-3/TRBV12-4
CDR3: CASSLFPLNTGELFF
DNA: TGTGCCAGCAGTTTATTCCCTCTTAACACCGGGGAGCTGTTTTTT

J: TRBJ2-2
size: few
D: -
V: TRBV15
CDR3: CATSSGSPRTGELFF
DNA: TGTGCCACCAGCAGCGGGTCACCCAGAACCGGGGAGCTGTTTTTT

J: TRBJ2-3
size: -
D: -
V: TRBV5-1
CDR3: CASRAGRNTDTQYF
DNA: TGCGCCAGCAGGGCGGGACGAAACACAGATACGCAGTATTTT

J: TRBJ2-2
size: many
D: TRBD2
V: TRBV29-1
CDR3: CSVEPDSGSLLNTGELFF
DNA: TGCAGCGTTGAACCGGACAGCGGGAGTCTTCTGAACACCGGGGAGCTGTTTTTT

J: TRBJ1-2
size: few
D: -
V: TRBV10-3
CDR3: CAIRGLNGYTF
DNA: TGTGCCATCAGGGGGCTGAATGGCTACACCTTC

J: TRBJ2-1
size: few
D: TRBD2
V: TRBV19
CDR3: CASSIPGGSGDEQFF
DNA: TGTGCCAGTAGTATTCCCGGCGGGAGCGGCGATGAGCAGTTCTTC

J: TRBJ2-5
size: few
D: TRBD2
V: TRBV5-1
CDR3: CASSLGLAGAEGGTQYF
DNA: TGCGCCAGCAGCTTGGGACTAGCGGGAGCGGAAGGAGGGACCCAGTACTTC

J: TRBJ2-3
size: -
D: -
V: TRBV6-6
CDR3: CASSYSMSDTQYF
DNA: TGTGCCAGCAGTTACTCGATGAGTGATACGCAGTATTTT

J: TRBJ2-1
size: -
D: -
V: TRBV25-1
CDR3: CASSEPHPSREQFF
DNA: TGTGCCAGCAGTGAACCCCACCCTTCTAGGGAGCAGTTCTTC

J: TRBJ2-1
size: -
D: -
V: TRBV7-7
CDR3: CASSSTTSEGEQFF
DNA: TGTGCTAGCAGCTCCACGACTAGTGAGGGGGAGCAGTTCTTC

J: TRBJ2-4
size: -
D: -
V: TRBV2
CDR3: CASSERERAAKNIQYF
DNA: TGTGCCAGCAGTGAGAGGGAGAGGGCGGCCAAAAACATTCAGTACTTC

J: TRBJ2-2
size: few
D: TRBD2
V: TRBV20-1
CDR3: CSAVGAGGGTGELFF
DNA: TGCAGTGCCGTAGGGGCGGGAGGAGGCACCGGGGAGCTGTTTTTT

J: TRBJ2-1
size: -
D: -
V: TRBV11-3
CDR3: CASSFKELYNEQFF
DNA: TGTGCCAGCAGCTTTAAGGAGCTTTACAATGAGCAGTTCTTC

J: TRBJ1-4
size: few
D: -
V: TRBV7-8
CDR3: CASSLGGAIEKLFF
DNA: TGTGCCAGCAGCCTGGGGGGAGCTATTGAAAAACTGTTTTTT

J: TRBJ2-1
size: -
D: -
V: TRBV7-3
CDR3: CASTLGAASYNEQFF
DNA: TGTGCCAGCACCCTAGGGGCGGCCTCCTACAATGAGCAGTTCTTC

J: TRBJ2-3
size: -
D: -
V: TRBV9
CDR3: CASSVATRGPTDTQYF
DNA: TGTGCCAGCAGCGTAGCGACCCGAGGTCCTACAGATACGCAGTATTTT

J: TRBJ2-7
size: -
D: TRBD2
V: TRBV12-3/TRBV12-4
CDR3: CASSSSGSGEQYF
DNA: TGTGCCAGCAGTTCCAGCGGGAGCGGCGAGCAGTACTTC

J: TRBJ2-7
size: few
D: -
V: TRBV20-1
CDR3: CSAPRGGTAGDYEQYF
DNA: TGCAGTGCTCCCCGTGGGGGGACAGCGGGGGACTACGAGCAGTACTTC

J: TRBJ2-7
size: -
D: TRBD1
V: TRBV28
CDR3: CASSSDRGEQYF
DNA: TGTGCCAGCAGCAGCGACAGGGGAGAGCAGTACTTC

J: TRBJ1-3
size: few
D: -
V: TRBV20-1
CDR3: CSARDDRIPPGWVYF
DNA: TGCAGTGCTAGAGATGACAGAATTCCGCCTGGATGGGTATATTTT

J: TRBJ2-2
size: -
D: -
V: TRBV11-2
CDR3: CASSLPYLSGELFF
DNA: TGTGCCAGCAGCTTACCCTACTTGTCTGGGGAGCTGTTTTTT

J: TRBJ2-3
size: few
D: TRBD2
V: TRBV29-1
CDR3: CSVEEREGPDTQYF
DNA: TGCAGCGTTGAAGAGCGGGAGGGCCCGGATACGCAGTATTTT

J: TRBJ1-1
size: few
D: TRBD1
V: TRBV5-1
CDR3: CASSSGQGAKTEAFF
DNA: TGCGCCAGCAGCTCGGGACAGGGGGCGAAGACTGAAGCTTTCTTT